Sequencing of this T cell receptor beta chain was carried out in a study of blood T cell repertoires in COVID-19. As for the study in general: Spain, Italy and the United States supplied samples that represented acute and convalescent COVID-19. Sources were T cells, B-cell-depleted T cells, or PBMCs; the material itself was cDNA or gDNA.

Germline CDR1 reads LGHNA; CDR2 reads YSLEER. V was clipped by 4 bases and J by 3 bases; unmatched bases: 5. There are 14 residues in the CDR3. Original data processing: Nucleated cell counts were estimated from reference gene primer amplification. Profiling relied on immunoSEQ multiplex PCR, and the TCRdb table lists in-frame clones only, not all of them. The V and J calls and clone size were taken over from that table, and D and trimming were inferred from the DNA. Of over 100,000 clones listed, about 91% were seen once; the top ten hold 5% to 6.5%. Input material: peripheral blood. The genes are TRBV4-3 and TRBJ1-2, with 7 bases fitting TRBD1. The TCR originated in a human donor in a cohort sampled during active COVID-19. The CDR3 DNA follows: TGCGCCAGCAGCCTGGGGGACAGCCACTATGGCTACACCTTC. Its protein is CASSLGDSHYGYTF.